Following are 3 T cell receptor beta chains from one sample sequenced in a study of cytomegalovirus exposure and HLA in healthy donors (dated by TCRdb to 2017 to 2019). The library was obtained by the immunoSEQ multiplex PCR assay. A mixture of 60 forward primers for TCR Vbeta segments and 13 reverse primers for TCR Jbeta segments was used in the multiplex PCR. TCRdb obtained this table from immuneACCESS and retained in-frame rearrangements with V and J assigned. These tables miss some clones; where compared with another copy, unresolved V genes account for less than half of the shortfall, and the remainder is unexplained. The table for this sample lists 210,000 or so clones; 75% to 85% of them were counted only once. The leading ten clones occupy around 2.8% of the sample. Sequencing was done on a sample of PBMCs. The receptors derive from a woman aged 55-75 years in good health and CMV-seropositive.

About this clone: The junction and the germline gene differ at one end; a read error may be behind it. This sequence joins TRBV28 and TRBJ1-5; 7 bases map to TRBD1. Germline V gene data show CDR1 as MDHEN and CDR2 as SYDVKM. The CDR3 spans 17 residues. The CDR3 loop reads CASSRPTGLGSNQPRHF. The CDR3, as DNA: TGTGCCAGCAGTCGTCCGACAGGGCTGGGTAGCAATCAGCCCCGGCATTTT.

This clone was detected only once. The V call is TRBV7-8, the J call TRBJ2-3, with 8 bases that match TRBD1. V was clipped by 4 bases and J by 1 base; unmatched bases: 1. Germline V gene lookup returns CDR1 SGHVS and CDR2 FQNEAQ. This CDR3 is built from 14 residues. CDR3 sequence reads: CASSWDRRTDTQYF. DNA of the CDR3: TGTGCCAGCAGCTGGGACAGGCGCACAGATACGCAGTATTTT.

This clone has a handful of counts. The chain carries TRBV19 and TRBJ2-5, with 8 bases matching TRBD1. The CDR3 has 14 amino acids. V lost 6 bases, J lost 3 bases, and 6 bases stayed unmatched. Germline assignment: CDR1 LNHDA and CDR2 SQIVND (reference sequence). The CDR3 DNA sequence: TGTGCCAGTAGCACAGGGGGTTTGGAAGAGACCCAGTACTTC. It specifies CASSTGGLEETQYF.